This T cell receptor (beta chain) came from a study of T cell responses to AZD1222 COVID-19 vaccine. Findings of the study overall: At 160-218 and 743-854, vaccine-associated CD4 TCRs were dominant, and they spanned spike. Repertoire collection took place solely once the T cell response had peaked. Reports indicate that nearly half of spike-specific TCRs are directed at unmutated variant regions. Females outnumbered males among donors, who were mostly white British; clonal diversity was possibly underestimated.

The CDR3 sequence is 16 residues long. Unmatched junction bases numbered 10, after V lost 5 bases and J lost 1 base. CDR1 SGHVS and CDR2 FQNEAQ come from the germline V gene. Clones were read by immunoSEQ multiplex PCR, and TCRdb kept only the in-frame ones, dropping some. The data show tens of thousands of clones, with more than 70% seen just once and around 2% held by the top ten. Comment on this clone: Its antigen is still unknown.

This TCR was recovered from an adult in good health. Sequences were derived from peripheral blood, sampled on day 0 of AZD1222 vaccination. The chain uses TRBV7-8 and TRBJ2-5; 7 nucleotides align to TRBD2. The CDR3: CASSPSQVAGQETQYF. CDR3 nucleotide sequence: TGTGCCAGCAGCCCCTCCCAGGTAGCGGGCCAAGAGACCCAGTACTTC.